This T cell receptor beta chain was identified in a study of T cells in Graves' hyperthyroidism and ophthalmopathy. This clonotype was counted ten times or more. CDR1 MDHEN and CDR2 SYDVKM come from the germline V gene. This CDR3 has 11 amino acids. The V gene lost 5 bases and the J gene lost 7 bases, with 5 bases spanning the gap. Amplification yielded TCR beta CDR3 regions, with RNA transcripts as the source. When the TCR CDR3 underwent first-round RT-PCR, the HTBI primer set was used. TCRdb re-derived calls from the multiplex PCR reads in MiXCR, one entry per CDR3 protein. The data hold roughly 100,000 distinct CDR3 sequences, with roughly 40% observed a single time.

The chain is built from TRBV28 and TRBJ1-4; D is uncertain. The sequence came from a woman in her twenties or thirties with Graves' hyperthyroidism. The specimen was peripheral blood or thyroid tissue (not recorded which). The CDR3 reads CASSESEKLFF. DNA for the CDR3: TGTGCCAGCAGTGAAAGTGAAAAACTGTTTTTT.